The next 3 T cell receptor beta chains were all read from a single sample in a study of T-cell reconstitution after alpha-beta-depleted transplantation in children. Preparing the TCRbeta library involved the use of unique molecular identifiers. Each CDR3 protein is one row after TCRdb ran MiXCR on the PCR reads. The sample shows some 600,000 distinct CDR3 sequences, over 10% of them seen only once. The sample here was PBMCs, mostly from graft donor cells, taken 360 days after TCRalphabeta/CD19-depleted stem cell transplant. These receptor sequences come from a male patient between 5 and 17 years old who had a stem cell transplant for acute myeloid leukemia, so the T cells may come from the graft donor.

This clonotype appeared a few times. This chain uses TRBV7-2 with TRBJ2-3; D is possibly TRBD2 (7 bases). This CDR3 contains 15 residues. V was clipped by 1 base and J by 4 bases, with 12 bases between them. Germline CDR1 and CDR2: SGHTA and FQGNSA. CDR3 DNA sequence: TGTGCCAGCAGCTTAGACAAAGGGGGGGCAGATACGCAGTATTTT. This codes for CASSLDKGGADTQYF. Looking up the rest from reference TRBV7-2 and TRBJ2-3 gives the full variable domain: GAGVSQSPSNKVTEKGKDVELRCDPISGHTALYWYRQSLGQGLEFLIYFQGNSAPDKSGLPSDRFSAERTGGSVSTLTIQRTQQEDSAVYLCASSLDKGGADTQYFGPGTRLTVL.

At least ten counts were recorded for this clonotype. The chain combines TRBV25-1 with TRBJ2-2; the D is unclear. With 8 bases removed from V and 8 bases from J, the gap between germline ends came to 9 bases. This CDR3 is 11 amino acids long. Germline CDR1 reads MGHDK; CDR2 reads SYGVNS. The CDR3 nucleotides are TGTGCCAGCTCAATAGGTGGGGAGCTGTTTTTT. As protein: CASSIGGELFF. The full variable domain, its missing parts supplied by reference TRBV25-1 and TRBJ2-2, is EADIYQTPRYLVIGTGKKITLECSQTMGHDKMYWYQQDPGMELHLIHYSYGVNSTEKGDLSSESTVSRIRTEHFPLTLESARPSHTSQYLCASSIGGELFFGEGSRLTVL.

V is TRBV20-1 and J is TRBJ1-4, with D perhaps matching TRBD1 (5 bases). The CDR3 length is 14 residues. The V end was cut by 3 bases, the J end by 6 bases, with 14 bases between. Germline CDR1 reads DFQATT; CDR2 reads SNEGSKA (reference sequence). The CDR3 coding sequence is TGCAGTGCTAGTCCGTCGTGGGGGGATGAAAAACTGTTTTTT. Amino acids: CSASPSWGDEKLFF.